This is a list of T cell receptor beta chains from one sample in a study of response to subunit inactivated influenza vaccine. MiXCR, applied by TCRdb to the RT-PCR reads, yields one record per CDR3 protein. The repertoire consists of around 250,000 distinct CDR3 sequences, with 9% to 15% occurring once and the leading ten covering approximately 8.4%. The sequences come from non-naive T cells sorted from PBMCs, collected roughly 2 weeks before vaccination. These receptors were collected from a man aged 45 to 65 who received an inactivated influenza vaccine. Each CDR3 is given with its conserved first and last residue. The order of the fields is V gene, J gene, CDR3 protein.

TRBV2	TRBJ2-5	CASSVGQPQETQYF
TRBV11-2	TRBJ1-1	CASSSGGTGAEAFF
TRBV2	TRBJ2-1	CASSLPEGGEQFF
TRBV7-2	TRBJ2-3	CASSSTYRGTQYF
TRBV4-3	TRBJ1-4	CASSQGQGYEKLFF
TRBV19	TRBJ1-5	CASSWTAYSNQPQHF
TRBV11-2	TRBJ2-3	CASSVGSLLAGGPLPDTQYF
TRBV29-1	TRBJ1-2	CSVAGGMDYGYTF
TRBV11-2	TRBJ2-2	CASTEGFGFNTGELFF
TRBV2	TRBJ2-2	CASSAWTGSDPGELFF
TRBV7-8	TRBJ1-1	CASSSLDRAGTEAFF
TRBV28	TRBJ1-2	CASSTSENYGYTF
TRBV28	TRBJ2-1	CASTRGSTGNEQFF
TRBV12-3/TRBV12-4	TRBJ1-3	CASKPTGSGNTIYF
TRBV7-9	TRBJ2-1	CASSLAGSSEQFF
TRBV2	TRBJ1-5	CASRRDRDQPQHF
TRBV7-8	TRBJ2-7	CASSGRQGPEQYF
TRBV6-1	TRBJ2-1	CASSTHSSGGADNEQFF
TRBV20-1	TRBJ2-5	CSAKGTGDETQYF
TRBV11-2	TRBJ1-2	CASSFTGVYGGYTF
TRBV10-3	TRBJ2-3	CAISGQARTTDTQYF
TRBV20-1	TRBJ2-2	CSAYGTSDYHLTGELFF
TRBV28	TRBJ1-4	CASTSGQNEKLFF
TRBV7-8	TRBJ2-7	CASTLALTAYEQYF
TRBV4-3	TRBJ1-1	CASSHYSAGTGDTEAFF
TRBV6-1	TRBJ2-1	CASISGFLAGGPYNEQFF
TRBV6-2/TRBV6-3	TRBJ2-3	CASSTPTASGRGTDTQYF
TRBV7-3	TRBJ2-5	CASSPSGGRETQYF
TRBV5-4	TRBJ2-7	CASSLHGGAHEQYF
TRBV6-2/TRBV6-3	TRBJ1-5	CASSYLGGHSNQPQHF
TRBV12-3/TRBV12-4	TRBJ1-5	CASSQEGSLQPQHF